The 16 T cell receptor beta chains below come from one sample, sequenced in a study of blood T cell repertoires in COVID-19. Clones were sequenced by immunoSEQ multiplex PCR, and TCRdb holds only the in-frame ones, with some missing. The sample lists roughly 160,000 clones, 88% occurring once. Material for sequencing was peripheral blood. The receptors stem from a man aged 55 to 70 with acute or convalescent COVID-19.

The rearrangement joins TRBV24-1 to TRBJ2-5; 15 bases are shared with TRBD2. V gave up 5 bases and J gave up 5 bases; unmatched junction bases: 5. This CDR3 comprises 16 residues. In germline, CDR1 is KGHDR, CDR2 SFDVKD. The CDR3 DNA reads TGTGCCACCAGTGGGAGGACTAGCGGGGGGGCTGAGACCCAGTACTTC. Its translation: CATSGRTSGGAETQYF.

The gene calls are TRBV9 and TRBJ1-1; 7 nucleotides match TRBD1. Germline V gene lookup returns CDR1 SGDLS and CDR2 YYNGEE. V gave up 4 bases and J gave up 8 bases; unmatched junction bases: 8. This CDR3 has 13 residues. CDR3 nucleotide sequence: TGTGCCAGCAGCAAAGACAGGGTAGGAGAAGCTTTCTTT. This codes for CASSKDRVGEAFF.

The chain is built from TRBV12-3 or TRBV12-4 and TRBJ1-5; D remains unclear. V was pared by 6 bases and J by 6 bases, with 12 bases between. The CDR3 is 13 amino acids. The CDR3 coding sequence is TGTGCCAGCAGCGTGAGAGCGGGTCAGCCCCAGCATTTT. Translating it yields CASSVRAGQPQHF.

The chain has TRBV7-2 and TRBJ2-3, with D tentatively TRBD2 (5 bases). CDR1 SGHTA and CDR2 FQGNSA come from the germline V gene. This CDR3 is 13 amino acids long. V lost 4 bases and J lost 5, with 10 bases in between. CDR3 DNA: TGTGCCAGCAGCTCCGCGGGTGTAGATACGCAGTATTTT. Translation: CASSSAGVDTQYF.

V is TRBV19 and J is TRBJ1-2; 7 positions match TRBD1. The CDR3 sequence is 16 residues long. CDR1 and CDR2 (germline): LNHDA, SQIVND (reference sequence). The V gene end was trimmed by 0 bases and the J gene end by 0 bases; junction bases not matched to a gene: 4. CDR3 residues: CASSIETGFTNYGYTF. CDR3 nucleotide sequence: TGTGCCAGTAGTATAGAGACAGGGTTCACTAACTATGGCTACACCTTC.

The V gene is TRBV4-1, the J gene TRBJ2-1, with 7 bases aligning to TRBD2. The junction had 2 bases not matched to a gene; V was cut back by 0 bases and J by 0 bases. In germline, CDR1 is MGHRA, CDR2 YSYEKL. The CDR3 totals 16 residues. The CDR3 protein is CASSQEAGSSYNEQFF. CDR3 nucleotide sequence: TGCGCCAGCAGCCAAGAAGCGGGGAGCTCCTACAATGAGCAGTTCTTC.

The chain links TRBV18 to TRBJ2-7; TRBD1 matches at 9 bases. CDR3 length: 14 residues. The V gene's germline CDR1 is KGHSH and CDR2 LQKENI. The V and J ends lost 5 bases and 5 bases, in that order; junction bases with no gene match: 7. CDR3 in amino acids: CASSKQGAQNEQYF. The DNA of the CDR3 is TGTGCCAGCTCAAAACAGGGGGCCCAGAACGAGCAGTACTTC. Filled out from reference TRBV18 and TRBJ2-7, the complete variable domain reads NAGVMQNPRHLVRRRGQEARLRCSPMKGHSHVYWYRQLPEEGLKFMVYLQKENIIDESGMPKERFSAEFPKEGPSILRIQQVVRGDSAAYFCASSKQGAQNEQYFGPGTRLTVT.

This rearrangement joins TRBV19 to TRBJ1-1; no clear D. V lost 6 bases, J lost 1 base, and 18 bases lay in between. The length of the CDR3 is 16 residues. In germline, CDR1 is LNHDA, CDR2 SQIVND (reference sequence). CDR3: CASRTTLLRGNTEAFF. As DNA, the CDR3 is TGTGCCAGTAGAACCACCCTCCTCCGGGGGAACACTGAAGCTTTCTTT. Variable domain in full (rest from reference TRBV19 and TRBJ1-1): DGGITQSPKYLFRKEGQNVTLSCEQNLNHDAMYWYRQDPGQGLRLIYYSQIVNDFQKGDIAEGYSVSREKKESFPLTVTSAQKNPTAFYLCASRTTLLRGNTEAFFGQGTRLTVV.

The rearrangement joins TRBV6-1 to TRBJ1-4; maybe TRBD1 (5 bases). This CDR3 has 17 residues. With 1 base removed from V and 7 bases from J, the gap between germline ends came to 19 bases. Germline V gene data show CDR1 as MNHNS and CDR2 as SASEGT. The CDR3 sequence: CASSEVILGSGGEKLFF. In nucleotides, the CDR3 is TGTGCCAGCAGTGAAGTCATCCTAGGCTCCGGGGGTGAAAAACTGTTTTTT.

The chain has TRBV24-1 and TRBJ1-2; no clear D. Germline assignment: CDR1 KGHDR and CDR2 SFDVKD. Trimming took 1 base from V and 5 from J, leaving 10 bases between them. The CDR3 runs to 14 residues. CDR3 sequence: CATSDLMREYGYTF. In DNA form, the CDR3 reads TGTGCCACCAGTGATTTAATGAGGGAATATGGCTACACCTTC.

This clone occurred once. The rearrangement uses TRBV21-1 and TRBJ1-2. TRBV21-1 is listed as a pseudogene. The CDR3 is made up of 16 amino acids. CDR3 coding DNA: TGTGCCAGCAGCCTTCCCTCGGCCCGGCGGGACTATGGCTACACCTTC. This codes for CASSLPSARRDYGYTF.

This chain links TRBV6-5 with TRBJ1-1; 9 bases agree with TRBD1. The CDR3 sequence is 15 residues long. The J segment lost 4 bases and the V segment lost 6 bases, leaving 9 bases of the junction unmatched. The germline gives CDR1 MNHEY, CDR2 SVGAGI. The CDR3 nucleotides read TGTGCCAGCAGCCAAACAGGGGGCGGTGGCACTGAAGCTTTCTTT. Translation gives CASSQTGGGGTEAFF.

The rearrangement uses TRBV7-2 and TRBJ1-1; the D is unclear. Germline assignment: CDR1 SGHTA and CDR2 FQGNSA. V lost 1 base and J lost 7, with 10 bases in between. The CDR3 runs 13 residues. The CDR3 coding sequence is TGTGCCAGCAGCTTAGGCCTCTCGGGTGAAGCTTTCTTT. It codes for CASSLGLSGEAFF.

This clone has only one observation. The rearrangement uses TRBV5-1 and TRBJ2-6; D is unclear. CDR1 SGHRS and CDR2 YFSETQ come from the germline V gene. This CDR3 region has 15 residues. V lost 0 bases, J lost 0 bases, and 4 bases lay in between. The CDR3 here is CASSLDGSGANVLTF. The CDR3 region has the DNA TGCGCCAGCAGCTTGGACGGCTCTGGGGCCAACGTCCTGACTTTC.

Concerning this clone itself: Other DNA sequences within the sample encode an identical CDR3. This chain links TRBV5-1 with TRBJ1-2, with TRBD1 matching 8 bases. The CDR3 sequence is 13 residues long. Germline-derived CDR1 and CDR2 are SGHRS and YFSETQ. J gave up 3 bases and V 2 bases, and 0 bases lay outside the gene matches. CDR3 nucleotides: TGCGCCAGCAGCTTACAGGGGGACTATGGCTACACCTTC. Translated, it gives CASSLQGDYGYTF. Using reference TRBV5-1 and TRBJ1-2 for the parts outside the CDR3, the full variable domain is KAGVTQTPRYLIKTRGQQVTLSCSPISGHRSVSWYQQTPGQGLQFLFEYFSETQRNKGNFPGRFSGRQFSNSRSEMNVSTLELGDSALYLCASSLQGDYGYTFGSGTRLTVV.

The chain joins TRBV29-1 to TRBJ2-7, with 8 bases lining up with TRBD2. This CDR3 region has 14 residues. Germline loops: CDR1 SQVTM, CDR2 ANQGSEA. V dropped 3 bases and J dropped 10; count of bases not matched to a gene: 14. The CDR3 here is CSVDNTGLGRDQYF. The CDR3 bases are TGCAGCGTTGATAACACGGGACTAGGGAGGGATCAGTACTTC.